This TCR beta chain was captured in a study of blood T cell repertoires in COVID-19. J lost 3 bases, V lost 6 bases, and 10 bases had no gene match. Germline CDR1 is MNHNY and CDR2 is SVGAGI (reference sequence). The CDR3 consists of 15 residues. Produced via immunoSEQ multiplex PCR; TCRdb's table is partial and in-frame only. Of about 190,000 clones in the sample, 70% to 90% are singletons; the top ten hold roughly 2.2%. The sample was peripheral blood. The chain has TRBV6-6 and TRBJ2-7; TRBD1 aligns across 8 bases. This clonotype was sampled from a man between 65 and 85 years old with active or convalescent COVID-19. Here the CDR3 DNA reads TGTGCCAGCAGCCAAATCCAGGGGGCGGGCTACGAGCAGTACTTC. This encodes CASSQIQGAGYEQYF.